This TCR beta chain was obtained from a study of CD8 T cells in ankylosing spondylitis. General study findings and limits: A subset of motif variants has previously been described in the synovial fluid and blood of reactive arthritis. There was a TCR beta motif, made of 7 or 8 highly homologous variants, that appeared characteristic of ankylosing spondylitis blood. Peripheral blood samples showed relatively rare disease-linked clones, and these clones were CD8+. Matched ankylosing spondylitis synovial fluid reportedly contained a significantly enriched population of disease-linked clones.

This clonotype was found many times. Antigen: not known. Germline V gene data show CDR1 as MNHEY and CDR2 as SMNVEV (reference sequence). The CDR3 is 14 amino acids. Trimming took off 4 bases at V and 6 bases at J, with 16 bases between the two ends. TCRdb re-called the 5' RACE reads with MiXCR, one entry per CDR3 protein. The table has some 200,000 distinct CDR3 sequences, more than 5.5% seen once; the top ten hold approximately 15%. Sequencing was performed on blood, either unsorted or a sorted T cell fraction (not recorded which). This receptor was taken from a male donor with ankylosing spondylitis. This chain joins TRBV27 and TRBJ2-7; D is uncertain. In nucleotides, the CDR3 is TGTGCCAGCAGTTACTCTAGGACGAGCTCCGAGCAGTACTTC. This translates into CASSYSRTSSEQYF.